The 12 T cell receptor beta chains given below trace back to one sample, sequenced in a study of neurological immune-mediated disorders. TCRdb recomputed calls from the 5' RACE reads with MiXCR, one row per CDR3 protein. The data hold about 82,000 distinct CDR3 sequences, with 2% to 3% observed a single time. Sequenced input: PBMCs. These receptors were taken from a woman younger than 45 with multiple sclerosis.

This clonotype was observed many times. The V call is TRBV6-2 or TRBV6-3, the J call TRBJ2-7, with D possibly being TRBD2 (5 bases). Trimming removed 6 bases at V and 0 bases at J, with 12 bases between. This CDR3 spans 14 amino acids. Germline lookup yields CDR1 MNHEY and CDR2 SVGEGT. The CDR3 sequence is CASRSGGSSYEQYF. In DNA form, the CDR3 reads TGTGCCAGCAGAAGCGGTGGAAGCTCCTACGAGCAGTACTTC.

This clonotype came up many times. V is TRBV18 and J is TRBJ2-7; TRBD1 is a possible D gene (6 bases). Germline V gene lookup returns CDR1 KGHSH and CDR2 LQKENI. The V gene lost 8 bases and the J gene lost 5 bases, with 16 bases spanning the gap. CDR3 size: 13 residues. The CDR3 loop reads CASNTPGDHEQYF. The DNA for the CDR3 is TGTGCCAGCAACACGCCAGGGGATCACGAGCAGTACTTC.

At least ten counts were recorded for this clonotype. The V gene is TRBV29-1, the J gene TRBJ2-7; either TRBD1 or TRBD2 may fit D (6 bases each). V lost 5 bases and J lost 1, with 12 bases in between. The CDR3 contains 13 residues. Germline V gene lookup returns CDR1 SQVTM and CDR2 ANQGSEA. The CDR3 loop is CSVLGGLSYEQYF. The CDR3, as DNA: TGCAGCGTTTTGGGGGGCCTTTCCTACGAGCAGTACTTC.

Ten or more counts support this clonotype. This rearrangement joins TRBV20-1 to TRBJ2-1, with TRBD2 matching 10 bases. Trimming at V came to 2 bases and at J to 4 bases, leaving 8 bases not matched to a gene. Per germline, CDR1 DFQATT and CDR2 SNEGSKA (reference sequence). The CDR3 has 16 residues. The CDR3 protein is CSARPATSGAYNEQFF. The DNA of the CDR3 is TGCAGTGCTAGACCCGCTACTAGCGGGGCTTACAATGAGCAGTTCTTC.

The table lists this clonotype with many counts. V usage is TRBV20-1 and J usage is TRBJ2-3, with 7 bases aligning to TRBD2. The germline V gene encodes CDR1 DFQATT and CDR2 SNEGSKA (reference sequence). The CDR3 spans 16 residues. The trim removed 3 bases at V and 4 bases at J, leaving 13 bases unmatched. The CDR3 nucleotides read TGCAGTGCTAGTCCGGTGTCTAGCGGAGGGGCAGATACGCAGTATTTT. This codes for CSASPVSSGGADTQYF.

This clonotype was counted ten times or more. The chain uses TRBV29-1 and TRBJ2-2, with D perhaps TRBD1 or TRBD2 (5 bases each). Trimming shortened V by 3 bases and J by 5 bases, and 13 bases separated the two germline ends. Germline-derived CDR1 and CDR2 are SQVTM and ANQGSEA. This CDR3 region has 14 residues. The DNA of the CDR3 is TGCAGCGTTGATCAGGGAGAGGGGACCGGGGAGCTGTTTTTT. Translated: CSVDQGEGTGELFF.

This clonotype was counted at least ten times. The J gene is TRBJ1-5, the V gene TRBV21-1; the table calls TRBD1, which could not be checked here. TRBV21-1 counts as a pseudogene. The CDR3 length is 16 residues. CDR3: CASILARGGSPWPQHF. CDR3 DNA sequence: TGTGCCAGCATACTCGCTAGGGGCGGATCCCCTTGGCCCCAGCATTTT.

The table lists this clonotype with many counts. CDR3 nucleotide sequence: TGCAGTGCTATCCCGGGGAGCAATCAGCCCCAGCATTTT. Encoded protein: CSAIPGSNQPQHF. V and J are TRBV20-1 and TRBJ1-5; D ambiguous. The CDR3 contains 13 residues. Trimming removed 4 bases at V and 1 base at J, with 8 bases between. CDR1 DFQATT and CDR2 SNEGSKA come from the germline V gene (reference sequence).

This clonotype was recorded many times. The chain has TRBV7-2 and TRBJ2-5, with 9 nucleotides matching TRBD2. Losses at the gene ends were 2 bases for V and 3 bases for J; bases not matched to a gene: 4. This CDR3 is 15 amino acids long. Germline CDR1 reads SGHTA; CDR2 reads FQGNSA. DNA of the CDR3: TGTGCCAGCAGCTTAACTAGCGGGCAAAAAGAGACCCAGTACTTC. Encoded protein: CASSLTSGQKETQYF. The variable domain in full, with the rest retrieved from reference TRBV7-2 and TRBJ2-5, is GAGVSQSPSNKVTEKGKDVELRCDPISGHTALYWYRQSLGQGLEFLIYFQGNSAPDKSGLPSDRFSAERTGGSVSTLTIQRTQQEDSAVYLCASSLTSGQKETQYFGPGTRLLVL.

This clonotype was detected ten times or more. The V call is TRBV7-8, the J call TRBJ2-7; D remains unclear. V was shortened by 3 bases and J by 2 bases, with 11 bases between the two germline ends. Germline V gene lookup returns CDR1 SGHVS and CDR2 FQNEAQ. The CDR3 runs to 14 residues. CDR3 in amino acids: CASSFIGPTYEQYF. In DNA form, the CDR3 reads TGTGCCAGCAGCTTCATCGGACCGACCTACGAGCAGTACTTC. The entire variable domain, with the rest obtained from reference TRBV7-8 and TRBJ2-7, is as follows: GAGVSQSPRYKVAKRGQDVALRCDPISGHVSLFWYQQALGQGPEFLTYFQNEAQLDKSGLPSDRFFAERPEGSVSTLKIQRTQQEDSAVYLCASSFIGPTYEQYFGPGTRLTVT.

This clonotype was seen at least ten times. This chain connects TRBV6-2 or TRBV6-3 to TRBJ2-1; D remains unclear. Trimming took 2 bases from V and 4 from J, leaving 6 bases between them. The CDR3 has 13 residues. The V gene's germline CDR1 is MNHEY and CDR2 SVGEGT. The CDR3 sequence: CASSYPQYNEQFF. CDR3 bases: TGTGCCAGCAGTTACCCTCAATACAATGAGCAGTTCTTC.

In this sample, this clonotype turned up many times. The chain couples TRBV5-1 to TRBJ2-5; no definite D call. The germline CDR1 and CDR2 sequences are SGHRS and YFSETQ. V dropped 0 bases and J dropped 4 bases, with 7 bases sitting between them. The CDR3 covers 13 residues. The CDR3 coding sequence is TGCGCCAGCAGCTTGGGATGGGGAGAGACCCAGTACTTC. Protein: CASSLGWGETQYF.